These T cell receptor beta chains were read from a single sample in a study of OX40 agonist ivuxolimab in advanced cancers. Sequenced by immunoSEQ multiplex PCR; TCRdb stores in-frame clones only, minus some. This sample has almost 80,000 clones, with roughly 84% found just once. Sequenced here: CD4+ or CD8+ T cells sorted from blood, sampled in a trial of the OX40 agonist ivuxolimab. The receptors stem from an adult with an advanced solid tumor such as melanoma, head and neck, liver or kidney cancer. Each CDR3 is given with its conserved first and last residue. A D gene is named only where the DNA matches it firmly. Some rows have no size entry. The others give once, few or many, or a class for an expanded clone.

TRBV5-5	TRBD1	TRBJ1-2	few	CASTNGQGLNGYTF
TRBV6-5	-	TRBJ1-2	-	CASSRGQYYGYTF
TRBV29-1	-	TRBJ1-2	-	CSVVFQGGGGYTF
TRBV27	TRBD2	TRBJ2-1	-	CASSLALRAGASYNEQFF
TRBV19	TRBD1	TRBJ1-1	few	CASSIGAGGDTEAFF
TRBV10-3	-	TRBJ2-7	-	CATARTVTQAYEQYF
TRBV10-3	-	TRBJ2-7	-	CAISEAGLEQYF
TRBV4-3	-	TRBJ2-3	-	CASSHLGGYTQYF
TRBV6-6	TRBD1	TRBJ1-1	-	CASSGQGNRAEAFF
TRBV2	TRBD1	TRBJ1-1	-	CASGQGAEAFF
TRBV28	-	TRBJ1-2	-	CASSLGISTDVYGYTF
TRBV11-2	TRBD1	TRBJ1-2	-	CASSSQIAFTGGEDYGYTF
TRBV7-9	TRBD2	TRBJ2-3	-	CASSSGLENTQYF
TRBV6-1	TRBD2	TRBJ2-1	-	CASSGLAGSNEQFF
TRBV12-5	-	TRBJ2-1	-	CASGEGASSYNEQFF
TRBV7-2	-	TRBJ1-1	-	CASSLFTGLRNTEAFF
TRBV5-4	TRBD1	TRBJ2-1	-	CASSPGGTGNYNEQFF
TRBV18	TRBD1	TRBJ1-2	-	CASSPLDRNDGYTF
TRBV6-5	-	TRBJ1-1	-	CASSPTADTEAFF
TRBV6-5	-	TRBJ2-2	-	CASSPALTARELFF
TRBV6-1	TRBD1	TRBJ2-2	once	CASRNRGRDGELFF
TRBV19	-	TRBJ2-6	-	CASSIQVNSGANVLTF
TRBV9	TRBD2	TRBJ2-1	-	CASSVLVGESSGRNEQFF
TRBV7-9	-	TRBJ1-6	once	CASSSSASGSNSPLHF
TRBV4-2	TRBD2	TRBJ2-2	-	CASSQVTSGANTGELFF
TRBV9	TRBD2	TRBJ2-1	few	CASSVKRAGEDEQFF
TRBV4-3	-	TRBJ1-6	-	CASSQARLNNSPLHF
TRBV14	-	TRBJ2-7	-	CASSPAVGVYEQYF
TRBV7-9	-	TRBJ2-1	once	CASQAVQGYNEQFF